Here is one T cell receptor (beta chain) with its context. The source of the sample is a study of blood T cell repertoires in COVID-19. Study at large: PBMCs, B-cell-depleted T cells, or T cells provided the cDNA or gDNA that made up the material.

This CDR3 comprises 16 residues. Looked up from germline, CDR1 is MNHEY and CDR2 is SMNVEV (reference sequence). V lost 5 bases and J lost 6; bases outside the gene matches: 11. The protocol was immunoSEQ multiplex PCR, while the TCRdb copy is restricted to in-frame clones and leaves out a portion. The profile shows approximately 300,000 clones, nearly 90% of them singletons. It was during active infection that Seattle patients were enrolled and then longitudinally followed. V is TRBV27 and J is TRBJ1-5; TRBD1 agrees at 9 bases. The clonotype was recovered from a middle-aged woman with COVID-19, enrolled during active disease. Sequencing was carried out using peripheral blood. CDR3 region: CASSAFSGTGFQPQHF. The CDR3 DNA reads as TGTGCCAGCAGTGCCTTTTCAGGGACAGGGTTTCAGCCCCAGCATTTT.